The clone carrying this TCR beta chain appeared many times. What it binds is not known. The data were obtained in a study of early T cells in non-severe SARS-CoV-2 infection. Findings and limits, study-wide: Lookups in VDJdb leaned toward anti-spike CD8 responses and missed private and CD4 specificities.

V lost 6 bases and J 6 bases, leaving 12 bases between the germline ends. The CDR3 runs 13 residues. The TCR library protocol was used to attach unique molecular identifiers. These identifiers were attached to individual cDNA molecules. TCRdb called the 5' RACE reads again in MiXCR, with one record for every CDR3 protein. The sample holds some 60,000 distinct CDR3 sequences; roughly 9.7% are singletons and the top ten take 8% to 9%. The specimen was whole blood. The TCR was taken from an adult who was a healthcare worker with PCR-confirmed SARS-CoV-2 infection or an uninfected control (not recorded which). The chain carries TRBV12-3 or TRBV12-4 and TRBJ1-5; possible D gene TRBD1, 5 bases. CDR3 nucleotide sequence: TGTGCCAGCAGCCCGGGGGAGGGTCAGCCCCAGCATTTT. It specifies CASSPGEGQPQHF.